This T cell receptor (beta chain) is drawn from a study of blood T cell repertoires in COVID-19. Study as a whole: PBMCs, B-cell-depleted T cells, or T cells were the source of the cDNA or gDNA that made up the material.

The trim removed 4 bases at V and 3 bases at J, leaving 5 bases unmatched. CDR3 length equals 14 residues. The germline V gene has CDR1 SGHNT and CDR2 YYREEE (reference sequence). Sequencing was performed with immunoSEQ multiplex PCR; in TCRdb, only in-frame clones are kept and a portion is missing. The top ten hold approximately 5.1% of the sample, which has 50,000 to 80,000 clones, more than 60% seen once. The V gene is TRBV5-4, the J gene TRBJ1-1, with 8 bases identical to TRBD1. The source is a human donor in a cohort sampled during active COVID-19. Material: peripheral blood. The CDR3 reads CASSAGTGDTEAFF. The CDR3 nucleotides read TGTGCCAGCAGCGCAGGGACAGGCGACACTGAAGCTTTCTTT.